This T cell receptor beta chain derives from a study of cytomegalovirus exposure and HLA in healthy donors. Study context: There were 100 million to 120 million unique TCR beta sequences, drawn from about 200 million T cells, in an earlier analysis. Findings and limits, study-wide: Further analysis was carried out later, and it showed several of the most significant clusters appearing linked to common viral pathogens. The authors listed approximately 150 TCR beta chains as cytomegalovirus-associated.

This PCR relied on a set of 60 Vbeta primers and 13 Jbeta primers. The data were produced by immunoSEQ multiplex PCR, yet TCRdb's version contains in-frame clones alone and is incomplete. Here the sample spans more than 70,000 clones, 60% to 70% being singletons. The CDR3 extends over 19 amino acids. Germline V CDR1 and CDR2: SGHNT, YENEEA. With V trimmed by 0 bases and J by 2 bases, 10 bases remained unmatched. Points on this clone: Its antigen is still unknown.

The specimen sequenced was PBMCs. This sequence joins TRBV11-3 and TRBJ2-6, with 7 bases matching TRBD1. This receptor was identified in a man aged 40-50 years in good health and CMV-seropositive. The CDR3 reads CASSLELAGGLPGANVLTF. In nucleotides, the CDR3 is TGTGCCAGCAGCTTAGAGCTGGCAGGGGGTCTGCCTGGGGCCAACGTCCTGACTTTC. Variable domain in full (rest from reference TRBV11-3 and TRBJ2-6): EAGVVQSPRYKIIEKKQPVAFWCNPISGHNTLYWYLQNLGQGPELLIRYENEEAVDDSQLPKDRFSAERLKGVDSTLKIQPAELGDSAVYLCASSLELAGGLPGANVLTFGAGSRLTVL.